The rows below give T cell receptor beta chains drawn from one sample of a study of T cell changes during pregnancy in multiple sclerosis. Method: immunoSEQ multiplex PCR; TCRdb's copy keeps in-frame clones and lacks some. The sample shows 40,000 to 55,000 clones, about 93% of them seen only once. The sequencing used CD4+ T cells from peripheral blood mononuclear cells, collected in the second trimester of pregnancy. All receptors derive from a female donor with multiple sclerosis, enrolled in a pregnancy study. CDR3s include the opening cysteine and the closing phenylalanine or tryptophan. A D gene is named only where the DNA matches it firmly. The size field is filled for only some rows; it gives once, few, many or a size class.

>once|TRBV19|TRBJ2-7|TRBD1
TGTGCCAGTAGTCGTACCGGGACAGACTCCTACGAGCAGTACTTC
CASSRTGTDSYEQYF
>-|TRBV7-2|TRBJ2-1|TRBD2
TGTGCCAGCAGGTTCGAGGTAGCGGGCCTCAATGAGCAGTTCTTC
CASRFEVAGLNEQFF
>-|TRBV6-1|TRBJ2-7|-
TGTGCCACCGACAGGTTCCCTTCCTACGAGCAGTACTTC
CATDRFPSYEQYF
>once|TRBV7-3|TRBJ2-2|-
TGTGCCAGCAGCTTAGGGGCGAGCGGGGAGCTGTTTTTT
CASSLGASGELFF
>once|TRBV27|TRBJ1-2|TRBD1
TGTGCCAGCAGTATCGACAGGGTACAGGATGGCTACACCTTC
CASSIDRVQDGYTF
>few|TRBV19|TRBJ2-5|TRBD2
TGTGCCAGTAGTACCAGACTAGCGGGGGACCAAGAGACCCAGTACTTC
CASSTRLAGDQETQYF
>-|TRBV7-3|TRBJ2-5|TRBD1
TGTGCCAGCAGCCGGACAGGTCAAGAGACCCAGTACTTC
CASSRTGQETQYF
>-|TRBV5-6|TRBJ2-7|TRBD1
TGTGCCAGCAGTTATTGGGGTCCGGGACAGGGGAGCGAGCAGTACTTC
CASSYWGPGQGSEQYF
>-|TRBV7-3|TRBJ1-1|TRBD1
TGTGCCAGCAGCATGACAGGGGGTGGCACTGAAGCTTTCTTT
CASSMTGGGTEAFF
>-|TRBV6-5|TRBJ1-5|-
TGTGCCAGCAGTTACTCCCCAGATCAGCCCCAGCATTTT
CASSYSPDQPQHF
>-|TRBV6-5|TRBJ1-2|TRBD1
TGTGCCAGCAGTTCCCCGGGACAGACTAACTATGGCTACACCTTC
CASSSPGQTNYGYTF
>-|TRBV27|TRBJ1-2|TRBD1
TGTGCCAGCAGTTTCGGGGACAGACGAGACTATGGCTACACCTTC
CASSFGDRRDYGYTF
>few|TRBV7-9|TRBJ2-7|TRBD2
TGTGCCAGCAGCTTAGTCAGCGGGGTGTACTTC
CASSLVSGVYF
>-|TRBV7-3|TRBJ2-4|-
TGTGCCAGCAGCACAGAACGGGGAGGCATTCAGTACTTC
CASSTERGGIQYF
>-|TRBV18|TRBJ1-3|-
TGTGCCAGCTCACCGTCGACTCCGACTACTGGAAACACCATATATTTT
CASSPSTPTTGNTIYF
>-|TRBV5-4|TRBJ2-2|TRBD1
TGTGCCAGCAGCCCCGGGACAGGGAACACCGGGGAGCTGTTTTTT
CASSPGTGNTGELFF
>-|TRBV6-6|TRBJ2-7|-
TGTGCCAGCAGCCCTGGGCTGCCGAGTGAGCAGTACTTC
CASSPGLPSEQYF
>-|TRBV10-3|TRBJ1-4|-
TGTGCCATCAGCGAAACGGGTATCGGAAATGAAAAACTGTTTTTT
CAISETGIGNEKLFF
>-|TRBV5-1|TRBJ2-3|-
TGCGCCAGCAGCTTGGTTGGGACACCCACAGATACGCAGTATTTT
CASSLVGTPTDTQYF
>few|TRBV29-1|TRBJ1-5|-
TGCAGCGTTGGTGGAGGGAGCAATCAGCCCCAGCATTTT
CSVGGGSNQPQHF
>-|TRBV11-2|TRBJ1-5|-
TGTGCCAGCAGCTTCCCGAATCAGCCCCAGCATTTT
CASSFPNQPQHF
>-|TRBV5-1|TRBJ2-5|-
TGCGCCAGCAGCTTGCGTCTAAGCGAGACCCAGTACTTC
CASSLRLSETQYF
>-|TRBV9|TRBJ2-3|-
TGTGCCAGCAGCTCAACCGGGACTCCCAGGGATACGCAGTATTTT
CASSSTGTPRDTQYF
>-|TRBV28|TRBJ2-2|-
TGTGCCAGCAAGACAGCCAACACCGGGGAGCTGTTTTTT
CASKTANTGELFF
>-|TRBV6-1|TRBJ2-5|TRBD2
TGTGCCAGCAGGGAAAGACTAGCTTCGCCAGAGACCCAGTACTTC
CASRERLASPETQYF
>-|TRBV4-1|TRBJ2-1|-
TGCGCCAGCAGCCAAGCTCGCTCCTACAATGAGCAGTTCTTC
CASSQARSYNEQFF
>-|TRBV28|TRBJ1-2|-
TGTGCCAGCAGTATTTCTGGGGCAGGCTATGGCTACACCTTC
CASSISGAGYGYTF
>-|TRBV5-1|TRBJ1-1|-
TGCGCCAGCAGCTTAGGGCAGGGTGGGTGGGGCACTGAAGCTTTCTTT
CASSLGQGGWGTEAFF
>-|TRBV5-1|TRBJ1-1|-
TGCGCCAGCAGGCGGGACCCTCTGAACACTGAAGCTTTCTTT
CASRRDPLNTEAFF
>-|TRBV29-1|TRBJ2-7|-
TGCAGCGTTGGTTCCCGTGACAGTAGGGCCTACGAGCAGTACTTC
CSVGSRDSRAYEQYF
>-|TRBV13|TRBJ2-2|-
TGTGCCAGCAGCAACGGACTGTTGAACACCGGGGAGCTGTTTTTT
CASSNGLLNTGELFF
>-|TRBV30|TRBJ2-3|-
TGTGCCTGGAGTAGAGCCCGGACAGAGAGAACAGATACGCAGTATTTT
CAWSRARTERTDTQYF